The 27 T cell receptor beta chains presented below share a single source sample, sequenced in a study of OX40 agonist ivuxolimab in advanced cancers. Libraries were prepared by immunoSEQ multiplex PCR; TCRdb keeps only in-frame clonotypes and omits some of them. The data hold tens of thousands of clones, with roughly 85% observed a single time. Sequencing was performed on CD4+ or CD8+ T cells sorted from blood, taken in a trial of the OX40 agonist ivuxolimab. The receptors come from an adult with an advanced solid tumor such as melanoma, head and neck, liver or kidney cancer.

CDR3 in amino acids: CAISESSRTYEQYF. In DNA, the CDR3 is TGTGCCATCAGTGAGTCTAGCCGGACCTACGAGCAGTACTTC. This chain connects TRBV10-3 to TRBJ2-7; unclear D gene. CDR1 and CDR2 (germline): ENHRY, SYGVKD. Trimming left V 0 bases short and J 2 bases short, with 8 bases between. The CDR3 totals 14 residues.

CDR3 protein: CAWNSASGNTIYF. As DNA, the CDR3 is TGTGCCTGGAATTCCGCCTCTGGAAACACCATATATTTT. This chain joins TRBV30 and TRBJ1-3; D call uncertain. V lost 4 bases and J 0 bases, leaving 7 bases between the germline ends. The CDR3 runs 13 residues. The V gene's germline CDR1 is GTSNPN and CDR2 SVGIG (reference sequence).

CDR3 nucleotide sequence: TGCGCCAGCAGCTTCAGGTCAGGGTTAAGTTTGGGTGAAGCTTTCTTT. Protein product: CASSFRSGLSLGEAFF. This chain joins TRBV5-1 and TRBJ1-1, with D tentatively TRBD1 (5 bases). This CDR3 is built from 16 residues. CDR1 is SGHRS and CDR2 is YFSETQ in the germline V gene. V lost 2 bases and J 7 bases, leaving 21 bases between the germline ends.

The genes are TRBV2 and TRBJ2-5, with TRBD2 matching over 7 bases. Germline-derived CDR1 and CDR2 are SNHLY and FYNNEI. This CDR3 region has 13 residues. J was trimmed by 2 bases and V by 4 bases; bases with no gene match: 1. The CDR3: CASSAGLQETQYF. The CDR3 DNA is TGTGCCAGCAGTGCGGGACTACAAGAGACCCAGTACTTC. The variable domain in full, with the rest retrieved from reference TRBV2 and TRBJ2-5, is EPEVTQTPSHQVTQMGQEVILRCVPISNHLYFYWYRQILGQKVEFLVSFYNNEISEKSEIFDDQFSVERPDGSNFTLKIRSTKLEDSAMYFCASSAGLQETQYFGPGTRLLVL.

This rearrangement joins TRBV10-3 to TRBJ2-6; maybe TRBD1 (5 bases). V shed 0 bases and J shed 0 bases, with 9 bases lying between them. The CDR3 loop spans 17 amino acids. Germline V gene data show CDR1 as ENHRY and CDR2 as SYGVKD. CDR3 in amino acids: CAISESPTVSGANVLTF. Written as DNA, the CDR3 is TGTGCCATCAGTGAGTCCCCGACAGTCTCTGGGGCCAACGTCCTGACTTTC.

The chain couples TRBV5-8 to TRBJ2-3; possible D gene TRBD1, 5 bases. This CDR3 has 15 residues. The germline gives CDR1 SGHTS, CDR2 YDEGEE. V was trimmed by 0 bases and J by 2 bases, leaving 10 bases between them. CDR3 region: CASSLVRGFTDTQYF. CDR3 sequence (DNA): TGTGCCAGCAGCTTGGTTAGGGGATTCACAGATACGCAGTATTTT. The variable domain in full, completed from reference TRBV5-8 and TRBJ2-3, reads EAGVTQSPTHLIKTRGQQATLRCSPISGHTSVYWYQQALGLGLQFLLWYDEGEERNRGNFPPRFSGRQFPNYSSELNVNALELEDSALYLCASSLVRGFTDTQYFGPGTRLTVL.

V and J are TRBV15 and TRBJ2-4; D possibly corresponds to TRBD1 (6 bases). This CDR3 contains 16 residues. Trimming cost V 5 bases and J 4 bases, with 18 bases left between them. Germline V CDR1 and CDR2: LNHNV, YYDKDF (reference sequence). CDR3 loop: CATSGKQQGSKNIQYF. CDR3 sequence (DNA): TGTGCCACCAGCGGAAAGCAACAGGGATCAAAAAACATTCAGTACTTC.

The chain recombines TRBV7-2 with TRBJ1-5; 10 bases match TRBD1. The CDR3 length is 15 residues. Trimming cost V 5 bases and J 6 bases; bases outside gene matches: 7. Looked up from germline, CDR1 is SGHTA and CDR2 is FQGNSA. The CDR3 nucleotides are TGTGCCAGCAGCACCGGGACAGGGGAGGTTCAGCCCCAGCATTTT. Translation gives CASSTGTGEVQPQHF.

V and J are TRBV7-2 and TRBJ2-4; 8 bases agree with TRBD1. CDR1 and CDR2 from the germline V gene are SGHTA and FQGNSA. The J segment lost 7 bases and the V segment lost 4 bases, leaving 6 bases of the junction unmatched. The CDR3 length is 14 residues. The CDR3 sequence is CASSSRTGTNIQYF. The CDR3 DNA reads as TGTGCCAGCAGCTCCCGGACAGGGACCAACATTCAGTACTTC.

CDR3 nucleotide sequence: TGCGCCAGCAGCCAAGATGGAATAGGGGGCTCCTACGAGCAGTACTTC. This sequence encodes CASSQDGIGGSYEQYF. This chain connects TRBV4-1 to TRBJ2-5, with D possibly being TRBD1 (6 bases). The end of the DNA is better explained by TRBJ2-7, so the J call may be wrong. From germline, CDR1 is MGHRA and CDR2 YSYEKL. The length of the CDR3 is 16 residues.

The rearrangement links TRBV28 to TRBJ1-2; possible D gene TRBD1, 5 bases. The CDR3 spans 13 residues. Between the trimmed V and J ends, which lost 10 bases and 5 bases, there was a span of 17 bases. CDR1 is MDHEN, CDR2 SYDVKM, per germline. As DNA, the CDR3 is TGTGCCACCACGTGGGGCTCGAGATATGGCTACACCTTC. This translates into CATTWGSRYGYTF.

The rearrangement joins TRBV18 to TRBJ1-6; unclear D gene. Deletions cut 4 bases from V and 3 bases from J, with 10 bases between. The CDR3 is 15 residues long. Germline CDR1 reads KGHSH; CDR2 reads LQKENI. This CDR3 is CASSLKSVYNSPLHF. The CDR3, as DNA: TGTGCCAGCTCACTTAAGTCAGTCTATAATTCACCCCTCCACTTT.

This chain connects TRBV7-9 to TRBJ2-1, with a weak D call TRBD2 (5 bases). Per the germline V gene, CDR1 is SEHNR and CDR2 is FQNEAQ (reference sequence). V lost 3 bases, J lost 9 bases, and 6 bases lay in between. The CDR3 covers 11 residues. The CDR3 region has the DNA TGTGCCAGCAGCTTTGAGGGTGAGCAGTTCTTC. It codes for CASSFEGEQFF.

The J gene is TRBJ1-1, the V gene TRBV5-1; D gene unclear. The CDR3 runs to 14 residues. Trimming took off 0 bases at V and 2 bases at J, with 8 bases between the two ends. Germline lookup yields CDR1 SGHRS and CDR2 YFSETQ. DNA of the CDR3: TGCGCCAGCAGCTTGGGGCAGGTAAACACTGAAGCTTTCTTT. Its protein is CASSLGQVNTEAFF.

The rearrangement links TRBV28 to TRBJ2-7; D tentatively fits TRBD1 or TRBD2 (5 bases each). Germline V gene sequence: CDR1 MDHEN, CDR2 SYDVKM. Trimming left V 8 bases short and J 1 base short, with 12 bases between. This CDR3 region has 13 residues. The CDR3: CASAGALSYEQYF. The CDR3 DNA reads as TGTGCCAGCGCCGGGGCCCTATCCTACGAGCAGTACTTC.

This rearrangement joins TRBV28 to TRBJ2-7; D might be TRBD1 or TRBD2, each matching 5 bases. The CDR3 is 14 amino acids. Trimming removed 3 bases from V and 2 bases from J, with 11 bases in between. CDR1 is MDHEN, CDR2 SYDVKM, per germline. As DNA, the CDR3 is TGTGCCAGCAGTTTTGTGAGGGGCACCTACGAGCAGTACTTC. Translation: CASSFVRGTYEQYF.

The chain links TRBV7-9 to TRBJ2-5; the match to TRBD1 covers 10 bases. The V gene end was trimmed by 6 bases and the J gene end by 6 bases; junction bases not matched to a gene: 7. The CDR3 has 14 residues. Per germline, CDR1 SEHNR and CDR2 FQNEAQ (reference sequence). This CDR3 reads CASRQSDRGQTQYF. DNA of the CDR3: TGTGCCAGCAGGCAAAGCGACAGGGGGCAGACCCAGTACTTC.

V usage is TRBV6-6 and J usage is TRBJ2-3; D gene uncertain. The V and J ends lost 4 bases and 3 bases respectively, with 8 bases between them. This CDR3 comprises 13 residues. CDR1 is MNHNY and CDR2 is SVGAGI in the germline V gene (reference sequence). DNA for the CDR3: TGTGCCAGCAGTTCCGCGCAGACAGATACGCAGTATTTT. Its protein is CASSSAQTDTQYF.

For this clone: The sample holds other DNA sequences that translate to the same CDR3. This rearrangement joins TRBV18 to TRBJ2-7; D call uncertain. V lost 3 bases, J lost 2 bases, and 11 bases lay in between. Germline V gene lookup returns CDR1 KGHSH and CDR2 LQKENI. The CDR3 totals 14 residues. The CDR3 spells CASSPPAHTYEQYF. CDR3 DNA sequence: TGTGCCAGCTCACCGCCTGCCCATACCTACGAGCAGTACTTC.

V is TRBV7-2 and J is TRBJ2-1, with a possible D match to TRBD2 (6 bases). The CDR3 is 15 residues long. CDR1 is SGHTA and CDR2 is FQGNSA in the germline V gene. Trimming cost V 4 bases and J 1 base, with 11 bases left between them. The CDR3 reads CASSSGVGSYNEQFF. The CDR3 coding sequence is TGTGCCAGCAGCTCGGGGGTGGGGTCCTACAATGAGCAGTTCTTC.

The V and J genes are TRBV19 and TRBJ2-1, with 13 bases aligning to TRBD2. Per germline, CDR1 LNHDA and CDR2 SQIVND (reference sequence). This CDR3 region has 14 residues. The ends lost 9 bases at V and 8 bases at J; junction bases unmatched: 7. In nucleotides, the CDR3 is TGTGCCAGCAGGGGGACTAGCGGGAATTATGAGCAGTTCTTC. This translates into CASRGTSGNYEQFF.

The CDR3 sequence: CASSTGEEETQYF. For the CDR3, the DNA is TGTGCCAGCAGTACAGGGGAGGAGGAGACCCAGTACTTC. The V gene is TRBV6-4, the J gene TRBJ2-5; D may be TRBD1 (7 bases). The ends were cut back, 5 bases at V and 5 bases at J, with 12 bases in the middle. This CDR3 is built from 13 residues. From germline, CDR1 is MRHNA and CDR2 SNTAGT.

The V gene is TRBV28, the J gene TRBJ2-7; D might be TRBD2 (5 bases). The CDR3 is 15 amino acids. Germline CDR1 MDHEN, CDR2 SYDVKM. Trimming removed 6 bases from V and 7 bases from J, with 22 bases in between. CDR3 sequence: CASSPVGSSGLEQYF. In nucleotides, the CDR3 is TGTGCCAGCAGCCCCGTGGGCTCTTCGGGGTTAGAGCAGTACTTC.

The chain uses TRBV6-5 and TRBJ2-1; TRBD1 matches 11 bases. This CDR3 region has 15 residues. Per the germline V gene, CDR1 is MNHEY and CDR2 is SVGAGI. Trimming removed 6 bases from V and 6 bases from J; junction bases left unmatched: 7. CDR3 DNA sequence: TGTGCCAGCAGCCCCGGGACAGGGGGAAGCAATGAGCAGTTCTTC. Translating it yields CASSPGTGGSNEQFF.

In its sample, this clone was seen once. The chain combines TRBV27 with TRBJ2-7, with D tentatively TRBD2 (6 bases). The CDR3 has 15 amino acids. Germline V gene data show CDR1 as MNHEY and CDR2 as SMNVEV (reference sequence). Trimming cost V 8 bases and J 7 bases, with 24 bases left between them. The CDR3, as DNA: TGTGCCAGCCGCTCTCTTGGAGGGACTCTGGGGGAGCAGTACTTC. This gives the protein CASRSLGGTLGEQYF.

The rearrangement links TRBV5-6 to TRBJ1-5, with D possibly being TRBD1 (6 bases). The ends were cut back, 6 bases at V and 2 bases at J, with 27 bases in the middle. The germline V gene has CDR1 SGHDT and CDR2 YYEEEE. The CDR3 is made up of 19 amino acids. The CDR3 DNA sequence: TGTGCCAGCACCTTAAATGGCAGGGGAGAAGACATAGGCAATCAGCCCCAGCATTTT. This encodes CASTLNGRGEDIGNQPQHF.

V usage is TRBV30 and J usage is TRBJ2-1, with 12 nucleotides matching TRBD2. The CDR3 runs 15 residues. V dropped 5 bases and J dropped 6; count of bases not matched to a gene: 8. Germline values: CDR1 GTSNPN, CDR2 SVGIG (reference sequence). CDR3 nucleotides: TGTGCCTGGGTAGGCGGGACTAGCGGGTTCAATGAGCAGTTCTTC. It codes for CAWVGGTSGFNEQFF. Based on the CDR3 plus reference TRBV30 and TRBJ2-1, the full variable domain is SQTIHQWPATLVQPVGSPLSLECTVEGTSNPNLYWYRQAAGRGLQLLFYSVGIGQISSEVPQNLSASRPQDRQFILSSKKLLLSDSGFYLCAWVGGTSGFNEQFFGPGTRLTVL.